This TCR beta chain was identified during a study of cytomegalovirus exposure and HLA in healthy donors. Whole-study findings and limits: There was a cluster of highly shared sequence variants that was likely a sequencing artifact. TRBV6-2, TRBV6-3 and some other V segments were unresolvable in 87-base-pair reads. Donors were assumed by presence/absence analyses to have roughly uniform sequencing depth. TCR beta V segments were, for the most part, productive about 87% or about 30% of the time in an earlier analysis.

Germline CDR1 SGHDT, CDR2 YYEEEE. The CDR3 runs 15 residues. Trimming took 0 bases from V and 2 from J, leaving 12 bases between them. Concerning this clone: Its antigen is as yet unknown.

Both 60 Vbeta primers and 13 Jbeta primers went into the PCR. Profiling relied on immunoSEQ multiplex PCR, and the TCRdb table lists in-frame clones only, not all of them. The profile shows under 150,000 clones, over 75% of them singletons. Source material: PBMCs. The sequence derives from a boy aged 5-17 years in good health and CMV-seronegative. The rearrangement joins TRBV5-6 to TRBJ2-7; D call uncertain. This CDR3 reads CASSLVPGPTYEQYF. The CDR3 DNA sequence: TGTGCCAGCAGCTTGGTACCGGGTCCCACCTACGAGCAGTACTTC.